The source of this TCR beta chain is a study of early T cells in non-severe SARS-CoV-2 infection. Germline V gene lookup returns CDR1 SGHDT and CDR2 YYEEEE. V was shortened by 0 bases and J by 2 bases, with 6 bases between the two germline ends. The CDR3 totals 14 residues. TCRdb re-called the 5' RACE reads with MiXCR, one entry per CDR3 protein. Of under 65,000 distinct CDR3 sequences listed, over 10% are singletons. The table lists this clonotype with a few counts. Sequencing was performed on whole blood, taken at baseline. The clonotype originates from an adult who was a healthcare worker with PCR-confirmed SARS-CoV-2 infection or an uninfected control (not recorded which). The J gene is TRBJ2-1, the V gene TRBV5-6; D is uncertain. The CDR3 loop reads CASSLGAPYNEQFF. CDR3 nucleotides: TGTGCCAGCAGCTTGGGGGCCCCCTACAATGAGCAGTTCTTC.